This T cell receptor (beta chain) stems from a study of T cells after yellow fever vaccination. Each CDR3 protein gets one entry after TCRdb re-called the 5' RACE reads with MiXCR. Of just over 250,000 distinct CDR3 sequences listed, roughly 5.6% were seen once; the top ten hold 3% to 4%. Study results and limitations: Clones from primary vaccination mostly reappeared after the booster (around 96% CD4, about 85% CD8). The secondary response was weaker, and its peak arrived faster, on day 5 versus 15. Across the CD4 and CD8 compartments, a small share of clonotypes was present in both.

To note about this clonotype: Antigen specificity is unknown.

CDR1 and CDR2 from the germline V gene are SGHTA and FQGTGA. Between the trimmed V and J ends, which lost 4 bases and 5 bases, there was a span of 12 bases. The CDR3 covers 13 residues. The sequenced sample was CD4+ T cells sorted from PBMCs, obtained on the day of the yellow fever booster vaccination. This receptor was taken from a man between 18 and 35 years old who received the YFV17D yellow fever vaccine. J is TRBJ2-7 and V is TRBV7-3; D not resolved. The CDR3 nucleotides read TGTGCCAGCAGCTCGCCCCCTACCCACGAGCAGTACTTC. It specifies CASSSPPTHEQYF.